This entry features one TCR beta chain sequence. The data belong to a study of blood T cell repertoires in COVID-19. Study-wide background: Spain, Italy and the United States supplied samples that represented acute and convalescent COVID-19.

Measured with immunoSEQ multiplex PCR; TCRdb has only the in-frame clones, and not every one. The sample has about 180,000 clones; 86% are singletons. There are 13 residues in the CDR3. The V gene lost 7 bases and the J gene lost 4 bases, with 11 bases spanning the gap. The V gene is TRBV12-3 or TRBV12-4, the J gene TRBJ1-3, with D unresolved. Sequenced: peripheral blood. The sequence came from a young woman with active or convalescent COVID-19. CDR3 region: CASTPGRGNTIYF. The CDR3 nucleotides are TGTGCCAGCACCCCGGGGAGAGGAAACACCATATATTTT.